Listed below are T cell receptor beta chains from one sample, sequenced in a study of post-analysis software for immune sequencing data. TCRdb passed the PCR reads through MiXCR, listing each CDR3 protein once. Found here are 160,000 or so distinct CDR3 sequences, 35% to 40% of them singletons; the top ten hold 25% to 35%. Sequences were derived from blood, sampled after autologous hematopoietic stem cell transplantation. The receptors originated from a girl under 18 with multiple sclerosis. CDR3s include the opening cysteine and the closing phenylalanine or tryptophan. A D gene is named only where the DNA matches it firmly. Some rows mark clone size as missing; the rest say once, few, many or name a class of expanded clone.

v_call	clone_size	cdr3_length	d_call	j_call	cdr3_nt	cdr3_aa
TRBV27	.	13	TRBD1	TRBJ2-7	TGTGCCAGCAGTTCAAGACAGGGCTACGAGCAGTACTTC	CASSSRQGYEQYF
TRBV20-1	.	14	.	TRBJ2-3	TGCAGTGCTAGAGTCACGGGGCGCACAGATACGCAGTATTTT	CSARVTGRTDTQYF
TRBV20-1	many	13	.	TRBJ2-3	TGCAGTGCTAGGCACTTCGACACAGATACGCAGTATTTT	CSARHFDTDTQYF
TRBV2	few	14	TRBD2	TRBJ2-7	TGTGCCAGCAGGCGGGGGAAACCCACCTACGAGCAGTACTTC	CASRRGKPTYEQYF
TRBV20-1	few	16	TRBD2	TRBJ2-1	TGCAGTGCTTTCCCTAAGGGACTAGCGGGAATCAATGAGCAGTTCTTC	CSAFPKGLAGINEQFF
TRBV29-1	.	14	.	TRBJ2-2	TGCAGCGTTGAACCGGGAGTACGGACCGGGGAGCTGTTTTTT	CSVEPGVRTGELFF
TRBV9	few	15	TRBD1	TRBJ1-2	TGTGCCAGCAGCGTACGGGGACAGGGTAACTATGGCTACACCTTC	CASSVRGQGNYGYTF
TRBV9	few	15	TRBD1	TRBJ2-3	TGTGCCAGCAGCTCCGACAGGGGGCTGTCGGATACGCAGTATTTT	CASSSDRGLSDTQYF
TRBV7-2	.	14	TRBD1	TRBJ1-4	TGTGCCAGCAGTTTGGACAGGGGTAATGAAAAACTGTTTTTT	CASSLDRGNEKLFF
TRBV28	.	15	TRBD2	TRBJ2-3	TGTGGCAGCAGCGGGGTATACTTGTTCACAGATACGCAGTATTTT	CGSSGVYLFTDTQYF
TRBV7-8	.	15	.	TRBJ1-2	TGTGCCAGCAGCCCCCGGGACTTTTTTAACTATGGCTACACCTTC	CASSPRDFFNYGYTF
TRBV15	.	14	TRBD1	TRBJ1-2	TGTGCCACCAGCAGAGATAGGACAGGCGGTGGCTACACCTTC	CATSRDRTGGGYTF
TRBV4-3	.	19	TRBD2	TRBJ2-1	TGCGCCAGCAGCCAAGATTGGTACGCGCCAGCGGGGGCCTACAATGAGCAGTTCTTC	CASSQDWYAPAGAYNEQFF
TRBV20-1	.	16	TRBD2	TRBJ2-1	TGCAGTGCGTGGACTAGCGGGAGCGTTCGCTACAATGAGCAGTTCTTC	CSAWTSGSVRYNEQFF
TRBV10-3	few	16	.	TRBJ1-2	TGTGCCACCGTCCAGCGTCCAGAAGCCTCTAACTATGGCTACACCTTC	CATVQRPEASNYGYTF
TRBV20-1	.	14	.	TRBJ1-1	TGCAGTGCTAGTGTAACAGGAGTTTACACTGAAGCTTTCTTT	CSASVTGVYTEAFF
TRBV4-3	.	15	.	TRBJ1-6	TGCGCCAGCAGCCGAGGGACTGAACCGAATTCACCCCTCCACTTT	CASSRGTEPNSPLHF
TRBV5-1	.	15	.	TRBJ2-7	TGCGCCAGCAGCTCACTAAAAGGCCCCAACCACGAGCAGTACTTC	CASSSLKGPNHEQYF
TRBV7-9	few	16	.	TRBJ2-7	TGTGCCAGCAGCTATTCACCTCTAGCGCCTTCCTACGAGCAGTACTTC	CASSYSPLAPSYEQYF
TRBV15	.	16	.	TRBJ1-4	TGTGCCACCAGCAGAGCCATGGGGGGGTGGAGTGAAAAACTGTTTTTT	CATSRAMGGWSEKLFF
TRBV7-2	few	15	.	TRBJ2-5	TGTGCCAGCAGCACTCTAGCAGGAGTTCAAGAGACCCAGTACTTC	CASSTLAGVQETQYF
TRBV5-6	few	18	TRBD2	TRBJ2-2	TGTGCCAGCAGCTCCCGGCGGGGACTAGCGGAGGACACCGGGGAGCTGTTTTTT	CASSSRRGLAEDTGELFF
TRBV7-9	once	16	.	TRBJ1-1	TGTGCCAGCAGCTTAGGTGGAGGGACCATGAACACTGAAGCTTTCTTT	CASSLGGGTMNTEAFF
TRBV7-6	few	18	TRBD2	TRBJ2-1	TGTGCCAGCAGCTTATGGCTAGCGGGAGGATTTCCCTACAATGAGCAGTTCTTC	CASSLWLAGGFPYNEQFF
TRBV24-1	few	14	.	TRBJ2-1	TGTGCCACCAGTGATTTCCTAGGGAACAATGAGCAGTTCTTC	CATSDFLGNNEQFF
TRBV28	.	13	.	TRBJ2-5	TGTGCCAGCAGTTTTGAGAGGTGGGGCGGGCAGTACTTC	CASSFERWGGQYF
TRBV25-1	.	13	.	TRBJ2-3	TGTGCCAGCAGTCAGGGAGGCACAGATACGCAGTATTTT	CASSQGGTDTQYF
TRBV29-1	.	18	TRBD2	TRBJ2-3	TGCAGCGTTGAAATTACTGGACTAGCGGGAGGTAGGACAGATACGCAGTATTTT	CSVEITGLAGGRTDTQYF
TRBV15	.	15	.	TRBJ2-7	TGTGCCACCAGCTGGTCCGACGGGGGTTTGGAAGAGCAGTACTTC	CATSWSDGGLEEQYF